This T cell receptor beta chain originates from a study of blood T cell repertoires in COVID-19. Overall study: Some COVID-19 samples were acute and others convalescent; all came from the United States, Italy and Spain.

In the authors' methods: It was from reference gene primer amplification that nucleated cell counts were estimated. Profiled with immunoSEQ multiplex PCR; TCRdb holds only in-frame clones, not every one. The DNA gave D and trimming, while V, J and clone size come from that table. The sample lists 260,000 or so clones; around 81% were seen once. V gave up 2 bases and J gave up 3 bases; unmatched junction bases: 4. The CDR3 has 15 residues. Germline lookup yields CDR1 MDHEN and CDR2 SYDVKM. The TCR originated in an elderly woman with COVID-19, enrolled during active disease. Sequenced material: peripheral blood. This chain connects TRBV28 to TRBJ1-5, with 7 bases that match TRBD1. CDR3 coding DNA: TGTGCCAGCAGTTTAGGGACAGTCTTCAATCAGCCCCAGCATTTT. This translates into CASSLGTVFNQPQHF.